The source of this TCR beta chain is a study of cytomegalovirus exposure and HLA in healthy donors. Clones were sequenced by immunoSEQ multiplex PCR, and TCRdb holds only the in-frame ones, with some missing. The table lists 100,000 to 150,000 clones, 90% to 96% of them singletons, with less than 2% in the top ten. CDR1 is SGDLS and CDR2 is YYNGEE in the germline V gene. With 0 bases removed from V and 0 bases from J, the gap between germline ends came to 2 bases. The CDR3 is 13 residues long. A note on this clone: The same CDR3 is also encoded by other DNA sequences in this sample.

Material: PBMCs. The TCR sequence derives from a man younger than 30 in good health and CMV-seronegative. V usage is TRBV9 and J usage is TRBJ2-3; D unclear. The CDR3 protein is CASSVVSTDTQYF. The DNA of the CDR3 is TGTGCCAGCAGCGTAGTAAGCACAGATACGCAGTATTTT.